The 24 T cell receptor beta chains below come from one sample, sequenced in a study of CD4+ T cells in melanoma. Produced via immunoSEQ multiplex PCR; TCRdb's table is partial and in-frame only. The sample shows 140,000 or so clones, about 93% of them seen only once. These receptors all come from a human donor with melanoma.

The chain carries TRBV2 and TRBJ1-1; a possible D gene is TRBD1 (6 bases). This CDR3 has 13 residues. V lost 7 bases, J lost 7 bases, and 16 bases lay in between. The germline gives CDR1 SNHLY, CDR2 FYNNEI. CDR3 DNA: TGTGCCAGCACTTATATCAGGGGCAATGAAGCTTTCTTT. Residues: CASTYIRGNEAFF.

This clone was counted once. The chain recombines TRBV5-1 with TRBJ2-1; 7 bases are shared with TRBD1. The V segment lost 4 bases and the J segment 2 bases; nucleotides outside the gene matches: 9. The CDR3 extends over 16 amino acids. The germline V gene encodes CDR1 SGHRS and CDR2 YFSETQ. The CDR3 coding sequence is TGCGCCAGCAGCCAATCCGGGACAGCAACCTACAATGAGCAGTTCTTC. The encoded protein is CASSQSGTATYNEQFF.

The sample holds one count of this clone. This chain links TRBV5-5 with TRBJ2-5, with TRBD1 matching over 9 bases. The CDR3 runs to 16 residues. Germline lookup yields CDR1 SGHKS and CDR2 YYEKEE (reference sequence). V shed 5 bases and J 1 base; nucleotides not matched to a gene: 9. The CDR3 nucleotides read TGTGCCAGCAGACCCCCGGGACAGGGACCCCAAGAGACCCAGTACTTC. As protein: CASRPPGQGPQETQYF.

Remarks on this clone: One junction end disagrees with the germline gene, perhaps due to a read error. The CDR3 region has the DNA TGTGCCAGCAGAGAAGGGGTGGCGAACACTGAAGCTTTCTTT. It is translated as CASREGVANTEAFF. This chain links TRBV2 with TRBJ1-1; perhaps TRBD1 as D (5 bases). The length of the CDR3 is 14 residues. CDR1 is SNHLY, CDR2 FYNNEI, per germline.

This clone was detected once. For the CDR3, the DNA is TGTGCTACACAGGGCCAAACCTCTGGAAACACCATATATTTT. Protein: CATQGQTSGNTIYF. This sequence joins TRBV25-1 and TRBJ1-3; maybe TRBD1 (6 bases). CDR1 is MGHDK, CDR2 SYGVNS, per germline. The length of the CDR3 is 14 residues. The full variable domain, its missing parts supplied by reference TRBV25-1 and TRBJ1-3, is EADIYQTPRYLVIGTGKKITLECSQTMGHDKMYWYQQDPGMELHLIHYSYGVNSTEKGDLSSESTVSRIRTEHFPLTLESARPSHTSQYLCATQGQTSGNTIYFGEGSWLTVV.

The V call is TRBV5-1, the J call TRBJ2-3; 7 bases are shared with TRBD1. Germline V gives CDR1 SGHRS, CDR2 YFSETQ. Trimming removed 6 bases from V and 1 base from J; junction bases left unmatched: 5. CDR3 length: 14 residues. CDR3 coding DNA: TGCGCCAGCACCCCTGGACAGGGCACAGATACGCAGTATTTT. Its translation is CASTPGQGTDTQYF.

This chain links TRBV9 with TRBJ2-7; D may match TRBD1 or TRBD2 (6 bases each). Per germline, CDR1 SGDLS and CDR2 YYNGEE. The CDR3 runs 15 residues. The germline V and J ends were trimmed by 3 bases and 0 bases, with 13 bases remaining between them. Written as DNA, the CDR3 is TGTGCCAGCAGCGAGGGCGGGGACAACTCCTACGAGCAGTACTTC. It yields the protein CASSEGGDNSYEQYF.

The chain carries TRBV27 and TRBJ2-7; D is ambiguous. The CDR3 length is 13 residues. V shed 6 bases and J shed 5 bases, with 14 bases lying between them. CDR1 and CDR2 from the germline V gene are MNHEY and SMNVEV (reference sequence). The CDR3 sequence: CASSTVKLHEQYF. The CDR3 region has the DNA TGTGCCAGCAGCACCGTGAAACTCCACGAGCAGTACTTC.

CDR3 DNA: TGCGCCAGCAGCGGGGACCCGGGACAGGGCCAAGAGACCCAGTACTTC. Its translation is CASSGDPGQGQETQYF. The chain has TRBV5-1 and TRBJ2-5; 9 bases line up with TRBD1. With 4 bases clipped from V and 1 base from J, the junction kept 8 bases outside the gene matches. This CDR3 is 16 amino acids long. Germline V CDR1 and CDR2: SGHRS, YFSETQ.

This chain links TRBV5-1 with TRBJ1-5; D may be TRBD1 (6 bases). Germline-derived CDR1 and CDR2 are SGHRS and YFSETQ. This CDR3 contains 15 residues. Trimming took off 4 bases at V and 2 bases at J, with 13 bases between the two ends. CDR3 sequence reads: CASSPGDTGNQPQHF. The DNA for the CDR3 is TGCGCCAGCAGCCCAGGGGACACAGGCAATCAGCCCCAGCATTTT.

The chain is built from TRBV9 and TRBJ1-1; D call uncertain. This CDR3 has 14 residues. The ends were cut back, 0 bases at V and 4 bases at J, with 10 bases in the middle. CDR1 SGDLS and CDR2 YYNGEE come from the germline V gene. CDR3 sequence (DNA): TGTGCCAGCAGCGTAGGGGGTCTTCCCACTGAAGCTTTCTTT. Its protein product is CASSVGGLPTEAFF.

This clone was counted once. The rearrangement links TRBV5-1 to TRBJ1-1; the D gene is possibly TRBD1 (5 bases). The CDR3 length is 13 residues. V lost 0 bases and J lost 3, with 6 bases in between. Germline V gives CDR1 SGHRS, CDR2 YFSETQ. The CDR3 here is CASSLVGDTEAFF. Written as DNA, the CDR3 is TGCGCCAGCAGCTTGGTAGGGGACACTGAAGCTTTCTTT.

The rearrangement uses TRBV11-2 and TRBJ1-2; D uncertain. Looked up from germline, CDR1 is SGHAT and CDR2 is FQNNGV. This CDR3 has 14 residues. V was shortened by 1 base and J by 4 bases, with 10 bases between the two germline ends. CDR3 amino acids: CASSLADKGYGYTF. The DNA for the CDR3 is TGTGCCAGCAGCTTAGCCGACAAGGGCTATGGCTACACCTTC.

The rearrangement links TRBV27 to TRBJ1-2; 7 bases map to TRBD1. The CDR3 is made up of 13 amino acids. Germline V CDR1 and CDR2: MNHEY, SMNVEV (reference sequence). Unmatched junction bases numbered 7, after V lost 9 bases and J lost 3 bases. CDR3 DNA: TGTGCCAGTAAATACAGGGGACACTATGGCTACACCTTC. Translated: CASKYRGHYGYTF.

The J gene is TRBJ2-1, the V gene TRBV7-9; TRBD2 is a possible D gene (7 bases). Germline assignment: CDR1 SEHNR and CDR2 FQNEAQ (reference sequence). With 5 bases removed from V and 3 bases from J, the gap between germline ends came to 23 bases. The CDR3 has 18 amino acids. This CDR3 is CASSGTILRGGNYNEQFF. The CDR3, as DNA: TGTGCCAGCAGCGGGACTATCCTGAGGGGGGGGAACTACAATGAGCAGTTCTTC.

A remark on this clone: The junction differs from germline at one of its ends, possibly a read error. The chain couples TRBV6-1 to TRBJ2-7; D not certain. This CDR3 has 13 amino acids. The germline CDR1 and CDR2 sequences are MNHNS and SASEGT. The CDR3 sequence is CVSTLNWSGEQYF. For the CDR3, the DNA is TGTGTCAGCACCCTGAACTGGTCGGGTGAGCAGTACTTC.

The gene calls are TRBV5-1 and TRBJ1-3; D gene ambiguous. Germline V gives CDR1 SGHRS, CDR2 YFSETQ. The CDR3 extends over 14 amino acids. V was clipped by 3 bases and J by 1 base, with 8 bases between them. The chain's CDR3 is CASSSPESGNTIYF. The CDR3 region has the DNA TGCGCCAGCAGCTCCCCCGAGTCTGGAAACACCATATATTTT.

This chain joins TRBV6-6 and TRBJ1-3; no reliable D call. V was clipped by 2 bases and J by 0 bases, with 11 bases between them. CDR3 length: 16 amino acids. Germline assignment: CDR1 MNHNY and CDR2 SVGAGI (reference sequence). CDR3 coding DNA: TGTGCCAGCAGTTACGGGTCGTTGGGCTCTGGAAACACCATATATTTT. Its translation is CASSYGSLGSGNTIYF.

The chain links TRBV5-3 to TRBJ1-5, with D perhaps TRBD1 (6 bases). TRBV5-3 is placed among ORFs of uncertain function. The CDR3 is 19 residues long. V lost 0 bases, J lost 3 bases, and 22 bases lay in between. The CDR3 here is CARSLARGLRSPYNQPQHF. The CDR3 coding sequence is TGTGCCAGAAGCTTGGCCAGGGGCCTTAGAAGCCCGTACAATCAGCCCCAGCATTTT.

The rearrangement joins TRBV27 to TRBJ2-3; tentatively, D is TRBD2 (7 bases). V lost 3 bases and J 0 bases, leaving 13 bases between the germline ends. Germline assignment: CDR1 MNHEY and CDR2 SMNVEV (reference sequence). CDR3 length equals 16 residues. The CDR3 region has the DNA TGTGCCAGCAGTTTCAGGGGAGGGACTAGCACAGATACGCAGTATTTT. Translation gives CASSFRGGTSTDTQYF.

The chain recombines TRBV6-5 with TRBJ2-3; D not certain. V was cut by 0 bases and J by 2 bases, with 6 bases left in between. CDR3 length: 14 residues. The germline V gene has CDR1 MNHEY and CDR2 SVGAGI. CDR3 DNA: TGTGCCAGCAGTTACTCTGACACCACAGATACGCAGTATTTT. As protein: CASSYSDTTDTQYF.

CDR3 nucleotides: TGTGCCAGCAGTTACTCGATTCAGACAACTAATGAAAAACTGTTTTTT. Amino acids: CASSYSIQTTNEKLFF. This chain connects TRBV6-5 to TRBJ1-4; D remains ambiguous. V lost 0 bases and J 0 bases, leaving 8 bases between the germline ends. CDR1 and CDR2 from the germline V gene are MNHEY and SVGAGI. The CDR3 length is 16 residues.

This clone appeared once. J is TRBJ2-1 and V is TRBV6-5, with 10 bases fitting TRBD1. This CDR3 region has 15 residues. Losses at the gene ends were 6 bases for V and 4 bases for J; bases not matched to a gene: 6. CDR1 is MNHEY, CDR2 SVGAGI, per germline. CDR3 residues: CASSPDRGPYNEQFF. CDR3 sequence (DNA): TGTGCCAGCAGCCCCGACAGGGGGCCATACAATGAGCAGTTCTTC.

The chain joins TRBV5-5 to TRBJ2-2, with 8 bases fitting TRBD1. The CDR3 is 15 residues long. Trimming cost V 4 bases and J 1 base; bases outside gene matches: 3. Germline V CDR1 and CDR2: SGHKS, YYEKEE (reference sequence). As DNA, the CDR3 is TGTGCCAGCAGCCCCGGGACAGGGAACACCGGGGAGCTGTTTTTT. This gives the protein CASSPGTGNTGELFF.